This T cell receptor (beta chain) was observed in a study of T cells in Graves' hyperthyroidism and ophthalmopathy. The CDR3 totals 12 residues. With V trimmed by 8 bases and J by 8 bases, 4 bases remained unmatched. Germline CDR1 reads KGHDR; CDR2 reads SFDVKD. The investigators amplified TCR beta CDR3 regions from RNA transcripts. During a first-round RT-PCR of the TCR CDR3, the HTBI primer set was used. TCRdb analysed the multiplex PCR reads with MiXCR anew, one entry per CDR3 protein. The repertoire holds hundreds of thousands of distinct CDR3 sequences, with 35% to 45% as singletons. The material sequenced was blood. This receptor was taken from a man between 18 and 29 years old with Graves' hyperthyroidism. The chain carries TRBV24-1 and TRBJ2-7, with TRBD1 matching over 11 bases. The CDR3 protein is CATTGQGVKQYF. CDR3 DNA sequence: TGTGCCACCACGGGACAGGGGGTTAAGCAGTACTTC.